These T cell receptor beta chains were read from a single sample in a study of shared clonotypes between healthy human individuals. The repertoire was sequenced with immunoSEQ multiplex PCR; TCRdb's copy has only in-frame clones and lacks some. Of 2 million to 2.5 million clones in the sample, under 95% were seen once. The sequencing sample was made of naive CD4+ T cells from PBMCs. The receptors derive from a man aged 18 to 30 in good health. Some clones in this sample may be carry-over from other donors' samples. CDR3s include the opening cysteine and the closing phenylalanine or tryptophan. A D gene is named only where the DNA matches it firmly. Only part of the rows carry a size: once, few, many, or a class if the clone is expanded.

d_gene: TRBD1
j_gene: TRBJ1-2
v_gene: TRBV6-1
abundance: -
CDR3aa: CASSERTGVYGYTF
CDR3nt: TGTGCCAGCAGTGAACGGACAGGAGTATATGGCTACACCTTC

d_gene: -
j_gene: TRBJ2-5
v_gene: TRBV11-1
abundance: -
CDR3aa: CASSPGDTYGETQYF
CDR3nt: TGTGCCAGCAGCCCTGGGGACACCTATGGAGAGACCCAGTACTTC

d_gene: -
j_gene: TRBJ1-2
v_gene: TRBV28
abundance: few
CDR3aa: CASSLAARLYGYTF
CDR3nt: TGTGCCAGCAGTCTGGCGGCCAGGCTCTATGGCTACACCTTC

d_gene: -
j_gene: TRBJ2-3
v_gene: TRBV18
abundance: -
CDR3aa: CASSPPSRTDTQYF
CDR3nt: TGTGCCAGCTCACCCCCCAGCCGCACAGATACGCAGTATTTT

d_gene: -
j_gene: TRBJ1-3
v_gene: TRBV5-1
abundance: -
CDR3aa: CASSLSSGNTIYF
CDR3nt: TGCGCCAGCAGCCTGAGCTCTGGAAACACCATATATTTT

d_gene: TRBD1
j_gene: TRBJ2-7
v_gene: TRBV29-1
abundance: -
CDR3aa: CSVARAGGFYEQYF
CDR3nt: TGCAGCGTTGCGCGGGCAGGGGGCTTCTACGAGCAGTACTTC

d_gene: -
j_gene: TRBJ2-5
v_gene: TRBV27
abundance: -
CDR3aa: CASSHQAKETQYF
CDR3nt: TGTGCCAGCAGTCATCAGGCCAAAGAGACCCAGTACTTC

d_gene: TRBD1
j_gene: TRBJ2-2
v_gene: TRBV7-3
abundance: -
CDR3aa: CASSSGHAGTGGTGELFF
CDR3nt: TGTGCCAGCAGCTCGGGACACGCCGGGACAGGGGGCACCGGGGAGCTGTTTTTT

d_gene: -
j_gene: TRBJ1-3
v_gene: TRBV18
abundance: once
CDR3aa: CASSPGTASGNTIYF
CDR3nt: TGTGCCAGCTCACCAGGGACCGCTTCTGGAAACACCATATATTTT

d_gene: TRBD1
j_gene: TRBJ2-6
v_gene: TRBV5-1
abundance: once
CDR3aa: CASSLMGTGTASSSGANVLTF
CDR3nt: TGCGCCAGCAGCTTGATGGGGACCGGGACAGCTTCAAGCTCTGGGGCCAACGTCCTGACTTTC

d_gene: -
j_gene: TRBJ1-1
v_gene: TRBV29-1
abundance: few
CDR3aa: CSVLSHLVRDTEAFF
CDR3nt: TGCAGCGTTCTGTCCCATCTAGTGAGGGACACTGAAGCTTTCTTT

d_gene: TRBD2
j_gene: TRBJ2-1
v_gene: TRBV7-6
abundance: -
CDR3aa: CASSLISGNEQFF
CDR3nt: TGTGCCAGCAGCTTAATTAGCGGGAATGAGCAGTTCTTC

d_gene: -
j_gene: TRBJ2-5
v_gene: TRBV7-8
abundance: -
CDR3aa: CASSPPAHPQYF
CDR3nt: TGTGCCAGCAGCCCACCAGCGCACCCTCAGTACTTC

d_gene: -
j_gene: TRBJ2-5
v_gene: TRBV5-6
abundance: -
CDR3aa: CASRGGFQETQYF
CDR3nt: TGTGCCAGCAGAGGGGGATTCCAAGAGACCCAGTACTTC

d_gene: -
j_gene: TRBJ2-2
v_gene: TRBV4-1
abundance: -
CDR3aa: CASSQDSRRFTGELFF
CDR3nt: TGCGCCAGCAGCCAAGACAGCAGGCGGTTTACCGGGGAGCTGTTTTTT

d_gene: -
j_gene: TRBJ2-6
v_gene: TRBV6-6
abundance: -
CDR3aa: CASSASGANVLTF
CDR3nt: TGTGCCAGCAGTGCATCTGGGGCCAACGTCCTGACTTTC

d_gene: TRBD1
j_gene: TRBJ2-2
v_gene: TRBV11-2
abundance: -
CDR3aa: CASSRQGAYTGELFF
CDR3nt: TGTGCCAGCAGCAGACAGGGGGCTTATACCGGGGAGCTGTTTTTT

d_gene: -
j_gene: TRBJ1-1
v_gene: TRBV7-2
abundance: -
CDR3aa: CASSFRGGTEAFF
CDR3nt: TGTGCCAGCAGCTTCAGGGGAGGGACTGAAGCTTTCTTT

d_gene: -
j_gene: TRBJ1-5
v_gene: TRBV19
abundance: -
CDR3aa: CASSISGAVVFWPQHF
CDR3nt: TGTGCCAGTAGTATTAGCGGGGCCGTGGTTTTTTGGCCCCAGCATTTT

d_gene: -
j_gene: TRBJ2-7
v_gene: TRBV6-5
abundance: -
CDR3aa: CASRTWGEQYF
CDR3nt: TGTGCCAGCAGGACTTGGGGCGAGCAGTACTTC

d_gene: -
j_gene: TRBJ2-7
v_gene: TRBV7-2
abundance: -
CDR3aa: CASSDLGGPGEQYF
CDR3nt: TGTGCCAGCAGCGATCTGGGCGGACCCGGGGAGCAGTACTTC

d_gene: -
j_gene: TRBJ2-7
v_gene: TRBV28
abundance: -
CDR3aa: CASSSPGTRSHEQYF
CDR3nt: TGTGCCAGCAGTTCCCCCGGGACACGAAGCCACGAGCAGTACTTC